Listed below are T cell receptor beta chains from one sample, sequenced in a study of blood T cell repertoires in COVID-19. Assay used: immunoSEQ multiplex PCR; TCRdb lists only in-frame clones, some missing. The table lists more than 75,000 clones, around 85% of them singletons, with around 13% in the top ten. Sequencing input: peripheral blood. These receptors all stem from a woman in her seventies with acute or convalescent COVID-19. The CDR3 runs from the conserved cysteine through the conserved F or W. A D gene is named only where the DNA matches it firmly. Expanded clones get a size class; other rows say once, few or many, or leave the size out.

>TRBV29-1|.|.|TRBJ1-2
TGCAGCGTTGAGCTTTGGCAGGGAGGCTACACCTTC
CSVELWQGGYTF
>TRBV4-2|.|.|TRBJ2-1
TGTGCCAGCAGCCAGACGAGGAGCCGGACATTTTACAATGAGCAGTTCTTC
CASSQTRSRTFYNEQFF
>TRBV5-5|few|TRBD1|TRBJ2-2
TGTGCCAGTCGACAGGGGGTAAACACCGGGGAGCTGTTTTTT
CASRQGVNTGELFF
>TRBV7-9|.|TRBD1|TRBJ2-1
TGTGCCAGCAGGCCCACAGGGGGGTCCTACAATGAGCAGTTCTTC
CASRPTGGSYNEQFF
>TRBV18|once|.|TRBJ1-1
TGTGCCAGCTCACCCGGCCCGGGAACTAACACTGAAGCTTTCTTT
CASSPGPGTNTEAFF
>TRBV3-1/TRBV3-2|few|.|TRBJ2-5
TGTGCCAGCAGCCAAGCAGACAGAGTCTTGACCCAGTACTTC
CASSQADRVLTQYF
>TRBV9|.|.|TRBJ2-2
TGTGCCAGCAGCCCCGCGGTGCCCGGGGAGCTGTTTTTT
CASSPAVPGELFF
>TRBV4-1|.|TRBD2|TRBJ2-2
TGCGCCAGCAGTCCCCGAACAACTAGCGCCACCGGGGAGCTGTTTTTT
CASSPRTTSATGELFF
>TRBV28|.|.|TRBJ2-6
TGTGCCAGCAGTTTAGAAGGGGCTGGGGCCAACGTCCTGACTTTC
CASSLEGAGANVLTF
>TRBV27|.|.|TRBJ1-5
TGTGCCAGCAGTTTATCGGGGGGTGTAGGTCAGCCCCAGCATTTT
CASSLSGGVGQPQHF
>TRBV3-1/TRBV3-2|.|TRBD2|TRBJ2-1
TGTGCCAGCAGCCCTCGGACTAGCGGGAGCTACGGTGAGCAGTTCTTC
CASSPRTSGSYGEQFF
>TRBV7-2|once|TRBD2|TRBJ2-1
TGTGCCAGCAGCCCGATAGGGACTACGCGATACAATGAGCAGTTCTTC
CASSPIGTTRYNEQFF
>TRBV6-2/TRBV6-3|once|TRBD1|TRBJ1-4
TGTGCCAGCAGTTTGACAGGGGATGCAACTAATGAAAAACTGTTTTTT
CASSLTGDATNEKLFF
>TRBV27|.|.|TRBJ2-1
TGTGCCAGCAGCTATTCCGGGATCAGCTCCTACAATGAGCAGTTCTTC
CASSYSGISSYNEQFF
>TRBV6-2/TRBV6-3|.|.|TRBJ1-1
TGTGCCAGCAGTTACGCCAGTGGGAGGGGCCCTGAAGCTTTCTTT
CASSYASGRGPEAFF
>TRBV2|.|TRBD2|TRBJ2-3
TGTGCCAGCACGGCGGGAGGACGAGATACGCAGTATTTT
CASTAGGRDTQYF
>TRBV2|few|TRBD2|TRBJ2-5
TGTGCCAGCAGTATAAGGGCGGGAGGGGGAGAGACCCAGTACTTC
CASSIRAGGGETQYF
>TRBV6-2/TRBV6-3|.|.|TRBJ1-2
TGTGCCAGCAGTGACGGCGGGTCCCACTATGGCTACACCTTC
CASSDGGSHYGYTF
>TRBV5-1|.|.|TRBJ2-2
TGCGCCAGCAGCTTGGCTGTAGCGGCTACCGGGGAGCTGTTTTTT
CASSLAVAATGELFF
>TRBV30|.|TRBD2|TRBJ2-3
TGTGCCTGTCAACTAGCGGCCACAGATACGCAGTATTTT
CACQLAATDTQYF
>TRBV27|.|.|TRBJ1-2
TGTGCCAGCAGCTTCCCCGGGGGTTACGGCTACACCTTC
CASSFPGGYGYTF
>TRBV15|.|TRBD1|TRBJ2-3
TGTGCCACCAGCAGTCTCTCCCTGACAGGGGGCGCAGATACGCAGTATTTT
CATSSLSLTGGADTQYF
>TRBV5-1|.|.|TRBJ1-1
TGCGCCAGCAGCTTGGTCACCAACCGGTTGGACACTGAAGCTTTCTTT
CASSLVTNRLDTEAFF
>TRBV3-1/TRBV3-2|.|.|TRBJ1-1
TGTGCCAGCAGCTTCACCGGGGGGGGAACTGAAGCTTTCTTT
CASSFTGGGTEAFF
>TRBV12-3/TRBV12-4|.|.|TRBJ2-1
TGTGCCAGCCATACCGGTCTATACAATGAGCAGTTCTTC
CASHTGLYNEQFF
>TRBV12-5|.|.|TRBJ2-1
TGTGCTAGTGGTTTGGTAATGGGGGGCTACAATGAGCAGTTCTTC
CASGLVMGGYNEQFF
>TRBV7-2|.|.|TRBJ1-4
TGTGCCAGCAGCGCCCGGGCCTGGGGCGAAAAACTGTTTTTT
CASSARAWGEKLFF
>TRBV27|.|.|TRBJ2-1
TGTGCCAGCAGTTTAACTAGCTCCTACAATGAGCAGTTCTTC
CASSLTSSYNEQFF
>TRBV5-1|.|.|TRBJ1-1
TGCGCCAGCAGCTTGGACCACTCTGAAGCTTTCTTT
CASSLDHSEAFF
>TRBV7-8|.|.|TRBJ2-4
TGTGCCAGCAGCCCAGGGTCCCTTCAGTACTTC
CASSPGSLQYF
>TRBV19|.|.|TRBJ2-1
TGTGCCAGTAGTACACAAAATGAGCAGTTCTTC
CASSTQNEQFF
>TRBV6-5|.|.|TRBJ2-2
TGTGCCACCCGACGGGGAGGCGCCGGGGAGCTGTTTTTT
CATRRGGAGELFF
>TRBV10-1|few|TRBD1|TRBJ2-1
TGCGCCAGCAGTCTGGACAGGGGTAATGAGCAGTTCTTC
CASSLDRGNEQFF
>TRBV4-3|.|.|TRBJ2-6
TGCGCCAGCAGCACTCGCTACTCTGGGGCCAACGTCCTGACTTTC
CASSTRYSGANVLTF
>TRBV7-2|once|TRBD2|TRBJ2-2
TGTGCCAGCAGCCCTAGCGGGAGGGCGATACCCGGGGAGCTGTTTTTT
CASSPSGRAIPGELFF
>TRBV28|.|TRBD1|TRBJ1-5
TGTGCCAGCAGTCTTGTGACAGGGATTGGCAGCAATCAGCCCCAGCATTTT
CASSLVTGIGSNQPQHF
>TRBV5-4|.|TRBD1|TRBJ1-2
TGTGCCAGCAGCCTAACAGGGGCGTATGATTATGGCTACACCTTC
CASSLTGAYDYGYTF
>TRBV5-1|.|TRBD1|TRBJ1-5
TGCGCCAGCAGCCCGACAGGGGACAATCAGCCCCAGCATTTT
CASSPTGDNQPQHF
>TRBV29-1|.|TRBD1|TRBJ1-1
TGCAGCATTCGACAGGGCGGCACTGAAGCTTTCTTT
CSIRQGGTEAFF
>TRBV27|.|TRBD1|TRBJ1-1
TGTGCCAGCAGTCTCAGGGGGACTGAAGCTTTCTTT
CASSLRGTEAFF
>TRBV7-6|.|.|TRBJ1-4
TGTGCCAGCAGCTTAGAGCCTACAACTAATGAAAAACTGTTTTTT
CASSLEPTTNEKLFF